The rows below give T cell receptor beta chains drawn from one sample of a study of CD8+ T cells in alopecia areata. The repertoire was sequenced with immunoSEQ multiplex PCR; TCRdb's copy has only in-frame clones and lacks some. The repertoire holds 90,000 to 150,000 clones, with around two fifths as singletons. The material sequenced was CD4+ T cells sorted from blood. Receptor source: a human donor with alopecia areata. The CDR3 runs from the conserved cysteine through the conserved F or W. The order of the fields is clone size, V gene, D gene, CDR3 length, J gene, CDR3 DNA, CDR3 protein. D genes are given only for firm matches. Clone sizes are given selectively: once, few, many, or a class where the clone is expanded.

few	TRBV7-2	.	15	TRBJ2-3	TGTGCCAGCAGCTTAGAGGCCTCAAGCACAGATACGCAGTATTTT	CASSLEASSTDTQYF
.	TRBV5-1	.	13	TRBJ2-3	TGCGCCAGTGAGTCGGGGGACACAGATACGCAGTATTTT	CASESGDTDTQYF
.	TRBV20-1	TRBD1	11	TRBJ1-2	TGCAGTGCTAGGACAGGGCATGGCTACACCTTC	CSARTGHGYTF
.	TRBV7-9	.	14	TRBJ2-5	TGTGCCAGCAGTCTAACCGGGGGACAAGAGACCCAGTACTTC	CASSLTGGQETQYF
.	TRBV29-1	.	11	TRBJ2-1	TGCAGCGTTGCCCTTCACGGTGAGCAGTTCTTC	CSVALHGEQFF
once	TRBV4-1	TRBD1	15	TRBJ2-5	TGCGCCAGCAGCCAACACGGGACAGGGCAAGAGACCCAGTACTTC	CASSQHGTGQETQYF
.	TRBV27	.	16	TRBJ2-1	TGTGCCAGCAGTTTACCTCCAGGGGGGGCCGACAATGAGCAGTTCTTC	CASSLPPGGADNEQFF
few	TRBV29-1	.	14	TRBJ2-1	TGCAGCGTGGCCACCACAGGGTTCGACAATGAGCAGTTCTTC	CSVATTGFDNEQFF
few	TRBV29-1	.	12	TRBJ2-3	TGCAGCGGCCAGAACAATCGAGATACGCAGTATTTT	CSGQNNRDTQYF
.	TRBV5-1	.	13	TRBJ2-4	TGCGCCAGCGGATTTGAGGGCCAGGACATTCAGTACTTC	CASGFEGQDIQYF
few	TRBV11-2	.	15	TRBJ2-6	TGTGCCAGCAGCTTAGCCCTAGGGGGGGCCAACGTCCTGACTTTC	CASSLALGGANVLTF
.	TRBV2	.	13	TRBJ2-3	TGTGCCAGCAACGGCGGGGGCTCCCTTACGCAGTATTTT	CASNGGGSLTQYF
.	TRBV29-1	.	12	TRBJ1-2	TGCAGCGTTGGGGGAAAGAACTATGGCTACACCTTC	CSVGGKNYGYTF
.	TRBV18	TRBD2	13	TRBJ2-5	TGTGCCAGCAGACGGGGGGACCAAGAGACCCAGTACTTC	CASRRGDQETQYF
.	TRBV29-1	TRBD1	14	TRBJ2-2	TGCAGCGTTGGAGAGGACAGGCCCACCGGGGAGCTGTTTTTT	CSVGEDRPTGELFF
.	TRBV9	.	13	TRBJ2-3	TGTGCCAGCAGCGTAGATCTCGCGGATACGCAGTATTTT	CASSVDLADTQYF
.	TRBV2	.	15	TRBJ2-7	TGTGCCAGCAGTGAATTGTATTCAGGGGAGTACGAGCAGTACTTC	CASSELYSGEYEQYF
.	TRBV29-1	TRBD1	13	TRBJ1-6	TGCAGCGTCAGCGACAGGGGAAATTCACCCCTCCACTTT	CSVSDRGNSPLHF
.	TRBV9	TRBD1	16	TRBJ2-5	TGTGCCAGCAGCGGGGGACAGGGAAATAGGCAAGAGACCCAGTACTTC	CASSGGQGNRQETQYF
few	TRBV15	TRBD1	14	TRBJ2-7	TGTGCCACCAGCAGGGGACAGGTTGCCTACGAGCAGTACTTC	CATSRGQVAYEQYF
.	TRBV30	.	15	TRBJ2-7	TGTGCCTGGAGTGTATGGGAACGGGGGCCGGGAGAGCAGTACTTC	CAWSVWERGPGEQYF
.	TRBV6-5	TRBD1	15	TRBJ2-5	TGTGCCAGCAGCCTTGGACAGGCCGCGCAAGAGACCCAGTACTTC	CASSLGQAAQETQYF
.	TRBV29-1	TRBD1	14	TRBJ2-5	TGCAGCGTTACCCCCGGGACAGCCAAAGAGACCCAGTACTTC	CSVTPGTAKETQYF
.	TRBV5-1	.	14	TRBJ2-1	TGCGCCAGCAGCGTGGGGAATGTCTACAATGAGCAGTTCTTC	CASSVGNVYNEQFF
few	TRBV7-9	.	12	TRBJ2-4	TGTGCCAGCAGCTGGAGGTCCGACATTCAGTACTTC	CASSWRSDIQYF
.	TRBV7-2	.	14	TRBJ2-3	TGTGCCAGCAGCTTAGCGTTGGGTGCGGATACGCAGTATTTT	CASSLALGADTQYF
few	TRBV18	TRBD1	16	TRBJ1-5	TGTGCCAGCTCGGTCAGGACAGGGGGTCCCAATCAGCCCCAGCATTTT	CASSVRTGGPNQPQHF
.	TRBV29-1	TRBD1	13	TRBJ1-6	TGCAGCGTTAAACAGGGGCTGGATTCACCCCTCCACTTT	CSVKQGLDSPLHF
few	TRBV19	.	14	TRBJ2-2	TGTGCCACCTTGTTGGGTCGGAACACCGGGGAGCTGTTTTTT	CATLLGRNTGELFF
few	TRBV29-1	.	14	TRBJ2-6	TGCAGCGTTTCGCTCGACTCTGGGGCCAACGTCCTGACTTTC	CSVSLDSGANVLTF
.	TRBV18	TRBD2	15	TRBJ2-5	TGTGCCAGCTCGTACTTCCTACTAGCGGAAGAGACCCAGTACTTC	CASSYFLLAEETQYF
.	TRBV29-1	TRBD2	12	TRBJ2-1	TGCAGCGGGGGACTAGCGGCGAATGAGCAGTTCTTC	CSGGLAANEQFF
.	TRBV5-1	.	11	TRBJ1-1	TGCGCCAGTGCCTGGGGGACTGAAGCTTTCTTT	CASAWGTEAFF
few	TRBV28	TRBD2	15	TRBJ2-4	TGTGCCAGCAGTCCCCGACTAGCGGGAACTAACATTCAGTACTTC	CASSPRLAGTNIQYF
.	TRBV29-1	TRBD1	12	TRBJ1-5	TGCAGCGTTGGGGGACAGGGGAGCCCCCAGCATTTT	CSVGGQGSPQHF
few	TRBV29-1	.	10	TRBJ2-3	TGCAGCGTTGATTCCGGATCGAGGTATTTT	CSVDSGSRYF
.	TRBV29-1	.	13	TRBJ1-2	TGCAGCGCGCCGACTACAGGTTCCTATGGCTACACCTTC	CSAPTTGSYGYTF
.	TRBV20-1	.	9	TRBJ1-2	TGCAGGACCCCCGGGAGGAATGCATTC	CRTPGRNAF
.	TRBV9	TRBD1	15	TRBJ2-2	TGTGCCAGCAGCGATCGGAGGACAGGGTCCGGGGAGCTGTTTTTT	CASSDRRTGSGELFF
once	TRBV5-1	.	15	TRBJ2-3	TGCGCCAGCAGGGATGAGAGGGGCCCGACAGATACGCAGTATTTT	CASRDERGPTDTQYF
few	TRBV5-1	TRBD1	15	TRBJ2-7	TGCGCCAGCAGCCTCAGTTTGGCAGGGGGCTACGAGCAGTACTTC	CASSLSLAGGYEQYF
few	TRBV29-1	.	12	TRBJ2-7	TGCAGCGTTGAACTACAGGGAATCGAGCAGTACTTC	CSVELQGIEQYF
.	TRBV18	.	15	TRBJ2-1	TGTGCCAGCTCACCACCGGGGAGCTCCTACAATGAGCAGTTCTTC	CASSPPGSSYNEQFF
.	TRBV10-3	TRBD1	15	TRBJ1-5	TGTGCCATCAGCCGGGGACAGGCAGGAGATCAGCCCCAGCATTTT	CAISRGQAGDQPQHF
.	TRBV7-9	.	16	TRBJ1-3	TGTGCCAGCAGCTTAGTTGGGTCCTTCTCTGGAAACACCATATATTTT	CASSLVGSFSGNTIYF
.	TRBV4-1	TRBD2	14	TRBJ2-3	TGCGCCAGCAGCCAAGGAGCGGGGGTAGATACGCAGTATTTT	CASSQGAGVDTQYF
.	TRBV4-2	TRBD2	14	TRBJ2-1	TGTGCCAGCAGCCGCGTCCCGGAAGCGGGAGGGCAGTTCTTC	CASSRVPEAGGQFF
few	TRBV29-1	TRBD1	13	TRBJ1-1	TGCAGCGTGGGACAGGTTATGAACACTGAAGCTTTCTTT	CSVGQVMNTEAFF
.	TRBV7-9	.	12	TRBJ2-3	TGTGCCAGCAGCTTAGATGGGGGTACGCAGTATTTT	CASSLDGGTQYF
.	TRBV7-2	.	14	TRBJ2-7	TGTGCCAGCAGCCAAGGAGGCCCCGTCAACGAGCAGTACTTC	CASSQGGPVNEQYF
.	TRBV7-9	.	13	TRBJ2-7	TGTGCCAGCAGCTTAGGTCGAGGATACGAGCAGTACTTC	CASSLGRGYEQYF
.	TRBV29-1	.	16	TRBJ2-5	TGCAGCGTTGGTAGGGGCCCAACCCAGGGCCAAGAGACCCAGTACTTC	CSVGRGPTQGQETQYF